Shown below are 2 T cell receptor beta chains from a single sample sequenced in a study of CD8+ T cells in alopecia areata. Extraction and reverse transcription of RNA yielded cDNA as the sequencing template. The repertoire was sequenced with immunoSEQ multiplex PCR; TCRdb's copy has only in-frame clones and lacks some. The sample carries approximately 120,000 clones, approximately 57% recorded once. Treatment reported: oral pan-JAK inhibitor, 5-10 mg twice daily. This specimen consisted of CD4+ T cells sorted from blood, obtained at week 4, from a patient treated with tofacitinib. The receptors come from a human donor with alopecia areata.

This sequence joins TRBV7-2 and TRBJ2-7; 8 bases are a match to TRBD2. Germline assignment: CDR1 SGHTA and CDR2 FQGNSA. The trim removed 5 bases at V and 12 bases at J, leaving 15 bases unmatched. The CDR3 covers 14 residues. CDR3 coding DNA: TGTGCCAGCAGCCTCCAGAGGGAGCGGGAGTCTCCGTACTTC. This sequence encodes CASSLQRERESPYF.

CDR3 region: CSVAQNYGYTF. In DNA, the CDR3 is TGCAGCGTTGCTCAGAACTATGGCTACACCTTC. The gene calls are TRBV29-1 and TRBJ1-2; D remains ambiguous. V was trimmed by 4 bases and J by 2 bases, leaving 5 bases between them. The CDR3 is 11 amino acids. CDR1 and CDR2 from the germline V gene are SQVTM and ANQGSEA.